Following are 13 T cell receptor gamma chains from one sample sequenced in a study of gamma delta lymphoproliferative disorders and STAT genes (dated by TCRdb to between 2017 and 2018). Library preparation employed multiplex PCR. The instrument was an Illumina MiSeq. TCRdb reprocessed the public reads with the caller CATT; rows with the same DNA were merged afterwards. In this sample the table shows 4,000 to 4,500 gamma-chain clones, 6% to 7.5% of which occur a single time. Together, the top ten hold about 35% of the sample. For both patients and controls, peripheral blood mononuclear cells were isolated, and the genomic DNA from these cells was used for TCR sequencing. The sample consisted of blood. The origin of the receptors is a human donor in good health.

By sample fraction, this clone is medium-sized. The V gene is given as TRGV8, and no J gene call is available. This CDR3 has 13 residues. Germline values: CDR1 VENAVY, CDR2 YDSYNSRV. CDR3: CATWDRVSGGKLF. The CDR3, as DNA: TGTGCCACCTGGGATAGGGTTAGCGGGGGAAAACTCTTT.

By proportion, this clone is medium-sized. The chain combines TRGV2 with TRGJ1 or TRGJ2. Here the J gene came from matching the DNA to germline, since TCRdb omits it. Germline CDR1 and CDR2: EGSNGY and YDSYNSKV. V was pared by 2 bases and J by 6 bases, with 4 bases of the junction left unmatched. This CDR3 has 12 amino acids. The CDR3 is CATWDEGYKKLF. For the CDR3, the DNA is TGTGCCACCTGGGACGAGGGTTATAAGAAACTCTTT.

In this sample, this clone turned up many times. Within the sample, other DNA sequences also encode this same CDR3. The chain joins TRGV9 to TRGJ1 or TRGJ2. TCRdb does not report a J gene; here it was assigned by matching the DNA to germline references. The trim removed 4 bases at V and 1 base at J, leaving 4 bases unmatched. Per germline, CDR1 GITISATS and CDR2 ISYDGTV (reference sequence). The CDR3 runs 13 residues. Here the CDR3 DNA reads TGTGCCTTGTGGGACCCCAATTATTATAAGAAACTCTTT. Translating it yields CALWDPNYYKKLF.

Within the sample, this clone is medium-sized. This chain joins TRGV4 and TRGJ1 or TRGJ2. Germline matching of the DNA provided the J gene here, since TCRdb leaves it blank. V lost 1 base, J lost 12 bases, and 3 bases stayed unmatched. The CDR3 contains 10 residues. The germline CDR1 and CDR2 sequences are EGSTGY and YDSYTSSV. The CDR3 DNA reads TGTGCCACCTGGGATGGTATGAAACTCTTT. Translated, it gives CATWDGMKLF.

At least ten counts were recorded for this clone. Other DNA sequences within the sample encode an identical CDR3. The rearrangement joins TRGV8 to TRGJ1 or TRGJ2. The J gene, missing from TCRdb, was assigned here through DNA to germline matching. Germline V gene data show CDR1 as VENAVY and CDR2 as YDSYNSRV. The CDR3 sequence is 14 residues long. V lost 0 bases to trimming and J lost 3 bases; unmatched junction nucleotides: 5. CDR3 loop: CATWDRRGYYKKLF. CDR3 in DNA: TGTGCCACCTGGGATAGGCGGGGTTATTATAAGAAACTCTTT.

By frequency in the sample, this clone is medium-sized. The chain employs TRGV4 and TRGJP1. As TCRdb names no J gene, one was assigned here on the basis of a DNA match to germline. Trimming took 3 bases from V and 7 from J; bases not matched to a gene: 5. The CDR3 sequence is 13 residues long. From germline, CDR1 is EGSTGY and CDR2 YDSYTSSV. CDR3 DNA sequence: TGTGCCACCTGGGATTTAATTGGTTGGTTCAAGATATTT. This sequence encodes CATWDLIGWFKIF.

This clone showed up just a few times. This sequence joins TRGV5 and TRGJ1 or TRGJ2. The J gene was not available in TCRdb and was assigned here by matching the DNA to germline segments. The ends lost 6 bases at V and 7 bases at J; junction bases unmatched: 9. CDR3 length equals 12 residues. Germline values: CDR1 VINAFY, CDR2 YDVSNSKD. CDR3 DNA: TGTGCCACCTGGTTCTCCTGCTATAAGAAACTCTTT. The encoded protein is CATWFSCYKKLF.

This clone was seen a handful of times. V is TRGV8 and J is TRGJ1 or TRGJ2. TCRdb leaves out the J gene; it was filled in here by matching the DNA to germline. Looked up from germline, CDR1 is VENAVY and CDR2 is YDSYNSRV. V dropped 2 bases and J dropped 12; count of bases not matched to a gene: 4. CDR3 size: 10 residues. The CDR3 DNA reads TGTGCCACCTGGGATACGTCGAAACTCTTT. Its translation is CATWDTSKLF.

This clone is termed medium-sized. This sequence joins TRGV9 and TRGJP. The J gene was missing in TCRdb and was found by matching the end of the DNA to germline. V shed 2 bases, J shed 6 bases, and the junction held 7 bases outside the gene matches. The CDR3 length is 17 residues. The germline V gene has CDR1 GITISATS and CDR2 ISYDGTV (reference sequence). This CDR3 reads CALWEDDIELGKKIKVF. In nucleotides, the CDR3 is TGTGCCTTGTGGGAGGATGACATAGAGTTGGGCAAAAAAATCAAGGTATTT.

By sample fraction, this clone is medium-sized. The chain's CDR3 is CATWDQPPYYKKLF. DNA of the CDR3: TGTGCCACCTGGGACCAACCCCCTTATTATAAGAAACTCTTT. The chain uses TRGV8 and TRGJ1 or TRGJ2. TCRdb records no J gene; here it was assigned by comparing the DNA to germline. The CDR3 contains 14 residues. The V gene end was trimmed by 4 bases and the J gene end by 3 bases; junction bases not matched to a gene: 9. Germline values: CDR1 VENAVY, CDR2 YDSYNSRV.

This clone is termed medium-sized. The chain recombines TRGV8 with TRGJ1 or TRGJ2. The J gene, missing from TCRdb, was assigned here through DNA to germline matching. CDR1 and CDR2 (germline): VENAVY, YDSYNSRV. CDR3 length: 16 amino acids. V dropped 0 bases and J dropped 3; count of bases not matched to a gene: 11. CDR3 nucleotide sequence: TGTGCCACCTGGGATAGGCCGGGAAGAACTTATTATAAGAAACTCTTT. Translating it yields CATWDRPGRTYYKKLF.

This clone is medium-sized (0.01 to 0.1%). The chain uses TRGV10 and TRGJ1 or TRGJ2. TCRdb records no J gene; here it was assigned by comparing the DNA to germline. TRGV10 is annotated as an ORF whose role is uncertain. The CDR3 is made up of 11 amino acids. The V and J ends lost 8 bases and 8 bases, in that order; junction bases with no gene match: 7. CDR3 residues: CAAWDWNKKLF. As DNA, the CDR3 is TGTGCTGCGTGGGATTGGAATAAGAAACTCTTT.

In its sample, this clone ranks as medium-sized. This chain connects TRGV3 to TRGJ1 or TRGJ2. The J gene, not given by TCRdb, was assigned here from a germline match of the nucleotide sequence. The V and J ends lost 0 bases and 12 bases, in that order; junction bases with no gene match: 5. The germline V gene has CDR1 VTNTFY and CDR2 YDVSTARD (reference sequence). The length of the CDR3 is 11 residues. The chain's CDR3 is CATWDRHMKLF. The CDR3 DNA sequence: TGTGCCACCTGGGACAGGCATATGAAACTCTTT.